This passage covers 29 T cell receptor beta chains from one sample sequenced in a study of beta chain features in type 1 diabetes. Every isolated RNA sample was fully reverse transcribed, so sequencing captured expressed TCRB transcripts. Clones were read by immunoSEQ multiplex PCR, and TCRdb kept only the in-frame ones, dropping some. There are some 360,000 clones in the sample; about 19% occur only once, and under 0.05% lies in the top ten. Sequences were obtained from naive CD4+ T cells from blood. Receptors were obtained from a woman between 18 and 30 years old in good health.

The genes are TRBV30 and TRBJ1-6; D is perhaps TRBD1 (5 bases). Trimming removed 1 base from V and 8 bases from J, with 9 bases in between. This CDR3 has 13 residues. The germline V gene has CDR1 GTSNPN and CDR2 SVGIG (reference sequence). CDR3 loop: CAWSAGGDSPLHF. In DNA form, the CDR3 reads TGTGCCTGGAGTGCGGGGGGAGATTCACCCCTCCACTTT. Drawing the rest from reference TRBV30 and TRBJ1-6, the complete variable domain is SQTIHQWPATLVQPVGSPLSLECTVEGTSNPNLYWYRQAAGRGLQLLFYSVGIGQISSEVPQNLSASRPQDRQFILSSKKLLLSDSGFYLCAWSAGGDSPLHFGNGTRLTVT.

The chain uses TRBV5-1 and TRBJ1-1, with unresolved D. The length of the CDR3 is 13 residues. CDR1 is SGHRS, CDR2 YFSETQ, per germline. Trimming took 1 base from V and 6 from J, leaving 10 bases between them. CDR3 nucleotide sequence: TGCGCCAGCAGCTTGTCGCTAAATGCTGAAGCTTTCTTT. Encoded protein: CASSLSLNAEAFF.

This clone was picked up a small number of times. The rearrangement joins TRBV2 to TRBJ2-7; tentative D call: TRBD2 (6 bases). The CDR3 has 13 residues. The V and J ends lost 11 bases and 4 bases respectively, with 18 bases between them. Germline CDR1 is SNHLY and CDR2 is FYNNEI. CDR3 DNA: TGTGCCTGCCGGCTGGAGGGAACTTACGAGCAGTACTTC. Translation: CACRLEGTYEQYF.

This clone was counted ten times or more. This sequence joins TRBV29-1 and TRBJ2-6; no firm D call. CDR1 is SQVTM and CDR2 is ANQGSEA in the germline V gene. Trimming removed 4 bases from V and 0 bases from J, with 4 bases in between. CDR3 size: 13 residues. CDR3 coding DNA: TGCAGCGTTGCGAGCTCTGGGGCCAACGTCCTGACTTTC. It is translated as CSVASSGANVLTF.

In its sample, this clone was seen a few times. The chain recombines TRBV14 with TRBJ2-3; 8 bases align to TRBD2. The CDR3 runs to 13 residues. The V and J ends lost 4 bases and 5 bases, in that order; junction bases with no gene match: 2. Germline V gene lookup returns CDR1 SGHDN and CDR2 FVKESK. The CDR3 DNA reads as TGTGCCAGCAGCCTAGCGGGGAGAGATACGCAGTATTTT. This translates into CASSLAGRDTQYF.

The chain combines TRBV6-1 with TRBJ2-5, with no clear D. CDR3 length equals 15 residues. CDR1 is MNHNS and CDR2 is SASEGT in the germline V gene. The V and J ends lost 4 bases and 5 bases respectively, with 17 bases between them. The CDR3 bases are TGTGCCAGCAGTGGTGGCCCATATGGCCCGGAGACCCAGTACTTC. Protein sequence: CASSGGPYGPETQYF.

This clone was detected once. The genes are TRBV19 and TRBJ2-3; 7 positions match TRBD2. J gave up 4 bases and V 3 bases, and 10 bases lay outside the gene matches. The CDR3 extends over 16 amino acids. Germline V gene lookup returns CDR1 LNHDA and CDR2 SQIVND (reference sequence). In DNA form, the CDR3 reads TGTGCCAGTAGTATCGCCGAGGGGAGGGGCCCAGATACGCAGTATTTT. Its protein product is CASSIAEGRGPDTQYF.

The V gene is TRBV30, the J gene TRBJ1-2, with a tentative D call TRBD1 (5 bases). There are 11 residues in the CDR3. Trimming removed 0 bases from V and 13 bases from J, with 12 bases in between. CDR1 and CDR2 from the germline V gene are GTSNPN and SVGIG (reference sequence). The CDR3 is CAWSVQAGSTF. CDR3 DNA: TGTGCCTGGAGTGTACAGGCCGGCAGCACCTTC.

This clone showed up just a few times. The chain links TRBV30 to TRBJ2-7; 14 bases align to TRBD2. This CDR3 comprises 15 residues. The V gene's germline CDR1 is GTSNPN and CDR2 SVGIG (reference sequence). The V segment lost 3 bases and the J segment 3 bases; nucleotides outside the gene matches: 4. CDR3: CAWRGLAGAFYEQYF. The DNA of the CDR3 is TGTGCCTGGAGGGGACTAGCGGGAGCGTTCTACGAGCAGTACTTC. Using reference TRBV30 and TRBJ2-7 for the parts outside the CDR3, the full variable domain is SQTIHQWPATLVQPVGSPLSLECTVEGTSNPNLYWYRQAAGRGLQLLFYSVGIGQISSEVPQNLSASRPQDRQFILSSKKLLLSDSGFYLCAWRGLAGAFYEQYFGPGTRLTVT.

This clone was seen a few times. The V gene is TRBV30, the J gene TRBJ1-5; TRBD1 matches 8 bases. This CDR3 is 14 amino acids long. V was clipped by 3 bases and J by 3 bases; unmatched bases: 4. Germline V gives CDR1 GTSNPN, CDR2 SVGIG (reference sequence). In DNA form, the CDR3 reads TGTGCCTGGAGAGGGACAGGACTCAATCAGCCCCAGCATTTT. Protein: CAWRGTGLNQPQHF.

This clone appeared a few times. The chain carries TRBV7-2 and TRBJ2-1; perhaps TRBD2 as D (6 bases). Germline CDR1 and CDR2: SGHTA and FQGNSA. There are 13 residues in the CDR3. Deletions cut 5 bases from V and 9 bases from J, with 14 bases between. The CDR3: CASSNARGIEQFF. The CDR3 DNA sequence: TGTGCCAGCAGCAATGCGCGGGGAATTGAGCAGTTCTTC.

The gene calls are TRBV11-2 and TRBJ2-3; 11 nucleotides agree with TRBD1. The germline CDR1 and CDR2 sequences are SGHAT and FQNNGV. CDR3 size: 18 residues. J was trimmed by 5 bases and V by 3 bases; bases with no gene match: 13. The CDR3 DNA follows: TGTGCCAGCAGCTTTCAATCTCGGACAGGGGGCGTTGTAGATACGCAGTATTTT. Amino acid sequence: CASSFQSRTGGVVDTQYF.

The table lists this clone with a few counts. The CDR3 loop reads CASSLAVAGGTDTQYF. CDR3 DNA: TGTGCCAGCAGCTTAGCTGTAGCGGGGGGCACAGATACGCAGTATTTT. The chain recombines TRBV7-2 with TRBJ2-3, with TRBD2 matching over 9 bases. Germline CDR1 and CDR2: SGHTA and FQGNSA. This CDR3 has 16 residues. After removal of 0 bases from V and 1 base from J, the junction contained 2 bases not matched to a gene.

This rearrangement joins TRBV6-6 to TRBJ1-2; D is perhaps TRBD1 (5 bases). From germline, CDR1 is MNHNY and CDR2 SVGAGI (reference sequence). V was trimmed by 6 bases and J by 4 bases, leaving 18 bases between them. This CDR3 comprises 15 residues. The CDR3 DNA is TGTGCCAGCAGCCAACAACGACAGCTTGCCTATGGCTACACCTTC. Translation gives CASSQQRQLAYGYTF.

Only a few counts were recorded for this clone. The chain has TRBV5-1 and TRBJ1-1; no clear D gene. Between the trimmed V and J ends, which lost 0 bases and 14 bases, there was a span of 14 bases. This CDR3 has 12 amino acids. Looked up from germline, CDR1 is SGHRS and CDR2 is YFSETQ. The CDR3 DNA sequence: TGCGCCAGCAGCTTGGCCGACGGCGGAAGCTTCTTT. The encoded protein is CASSLADGGSFF. The full variable domain, with the rest looked up from reference TRBV5-1 and TRBJ1-1, is KAGVTQTPRYLIKTRGQQVTLSCSPISGHRSVSWYQQTPGQGLQFLFEYFSETQRNKGNFPGRFSGRQFSNSRSEMNVSTLELGDSALYLCASSLADGGSFFGQGTRLTVV.

The chain combines TRBV18 with TRBJ1-1; possibly TRBD1 for D (5 bases). V shed 4 bases and J shed 1 base, with 10 bases lying between them. CDR1 is KGHSH and CDR2 is LQKENI in the germline V gene. This CDR3 is built from 14 residues. CDR3 region: CASSLYQGNTEAFF. In DNA, the CDR3 is TGTGCCAGCTCACTTTACCAGGGGAACACTGAAGCTTTCTTT.

The chain carries TRBV2 and TRBJ2-3, with D possibly matching TRBD1 (7 bases). Between the trimmed V and J ends, which lost 6 bases and 2 bases, there was a span of 12 bases. This CDR3 is 14 amino acids long. From germline, CDR1 is SNHLY and CDR2 FYNNEI. The CDR3 DNA reads TGTGCCAGCAGGCGCAGGGGGGACACAGATACGCAGTATTTT. This sequence encodes CASRRRGDTDTQYF. Full variable domain (remainder filled in from reference TRBV2 and TRBJ2-3): EPEVTQTPSHQVTQMGQEVILRCVPISNHLYFYWYRQILGQKVEFLVSFYNNEISEKSEIFDDQFSVERPDGSNFTLKIRSTKLEDSAMYFCASRRRGDTDTQYFGPGTRLTVL.

There are a few counts of this clone. The chain is built from TRBV5-1 and TRBJ2-7; D remains unclear. V gave up 4 bases and J gave up 1 base, with 9 bases separating them. The CDR3 has 13 residues. CDR1 and CDR2 (germline): SGHRS, YFSETQ. DNA for the CDR3: TGCGCCAGCAGCCGGTCGGAGTCCTACGAGCAGTACTTC. Amino acid sequence: CASSRSESYEQYF.

In its sample, this clone was seen a few times. This chain connects TRBV5-1 to TRBJ2-2, with D unclear. Deletions cut 0 bases from V and 5 bases from J, with 8 bases between. Germline lookup yields CDR1 SGHRS and CDR2 YFSETQ. The CDR3 has 14 residues. The CDR3 region is CASSLVGTTGELFF. The CDR3 DNA is TGCGCCAGCAGCTTGGTTGGCACGACCGGGGAGCTGTTTTTT.

This clone was recorded a few times. The chain couples TRBV30 to TRBJ1-5, with 10 nucleotides matching TRBD1. This CDR3 is built from 14 residues. In germline, CDR1 is GTSNPN, CDR2 SVGIG (reference sequence). V lost 2 bases, J lost 6 bases, and 4 bases stayed unmatched. The CDR3 is CAWSPTGGGQPQHF. The CDR3 coding sequence is TGTGCCTGGAGTCCGACAGGGGGCGGTCAGCCCCAGCATTTT.

The gene calls are TRBV5-1 and TRBJ2-2; possibly TRBD2 for D (6 bases). Trimming stripped 5 bases from V and 2 bases from J, with 13 bases between. This CDR3 is built from 15 residues. Germline CDR1 is SGHRS and CDR2 is YFSETQ. The CDR3 DNA follows: TGCGCCAGCAGTAGGGCGGAGGGAAACACCGGGGAGCTGTTTTTT. Its protein product is CASSRAEGNTGELFF.

The rearrangement uses TRBV5-1 and TRBJ2-2, with 11 bases that match TRBD2. This CDR3 spans 16 amino acids. Germline CDR1 reads SGHRS; CDR2 reads YFSETQ. V was pared by 3 bases and J by 2 bases, with 3 bases of the junction left unmatched. CDR3 DNA: TGCGCCAGCAGCTACGGACTAGCGGGCAACACCGGGGAGCTGTTTTTT. Residues: CASSYGLAGNTGELFF.

This clone was recorded only once. The CDR3, as DNA: TGCGCCAGCAGCCAAGTCGGGGGCACTGAAGCTTTCTTT. This encodes CASSQVGGTEAFF. J is TRBJ1-1 and V is TRBV4-3, with a weak D call TRBD1 (5 bases). Trimming removed 1 base at V and 4 bases at J, with 7 bases between. The CDR3 runs to 13 residues. Per germline, CDR1 LGHNA and CDR2 YSLEER.

Note on this clone: Other DNA sequences in this specimen translate into the identical CDR3. The gene calls are TRBV5-1 and TRBJ2-1; maybe TRBD2 (6 bases). The CDR3 is 13 residues long. V lost 4 bases and J 6 bases, leaving 11 bases between the germline ends. Germline V gene lookup returns CDR1 SGHRS and CDR2 YFSETQ. The CDR3 nucleotides are TGCGCCAGCAGCCTCGGCGGGGCCAATGAGCAGTTCTTC. Its translation is CASSLGGANEQFF.

This clone has just a few counts. The V call is TRBV5-1, the J call TRBJ2-5; 8 bases match TRBD1. J gave up 4 bases and V 4 bases, and 9 bases lay outside the gene matches. Per germline, CDR1 SGHRS and CDR2 YFSETQ. There are 15 residues in the CDR3. The CDR3 DNA follows: TGCGCCAGCAGCCTGTTGGACAGGGCAGGAGAGACCCAGTACTTC. It is translated as CASSLLDRAGETQYF.

The chain couples TRBV7-9 to TRBJ1-1; D call uncertain. The V gene's germline CDR1 is SEHNR and CDR2 FQNEAQ (reference sequence). The CDR3 sequence is 14 residues long. V was cut by 0 bases and J by 8 bases, with 13 bases left in between. The CDR3 loop is CASSLAQSSPEAFF. The DNA for the CDR3 is TGTGCCAGCAGCTTAGCCCAGTCCTCACCGGAAGCTTTCTTT.

J is TRBJ2-3 and V is TRBV7-2; D call uncertain. The CDR3 loop spans 12 amino acids. Trimming took 8 bases from V and 3 from J, leaving 9 bases between them. Germline V gives CDR1 SGHTA, CDR2 FQGNSA. In DNA form, the CDR3 reads TGTGCCAGCGGCGGCCGGACAGATACGCAGTATTTT. It codes for CASGGRTDTQYF.

V and J are TRBV29-1 and TRBJ2-3, with D hard to call. This CDR3 has 12 residues. CDR1 and CDR2 from the germline V gene are SQVTM and ANQGSEA. The germline V and J ends were trimmed by 4 bases and 0 bases, with 5 bases remaining between them. CDR3 residues: CSVVASTDTQYF. The DNA of the CDR3 is TGCAGCGTTGTAGCTAGCACAGATACGCAGTATTTT.

In its sample, this clone was seen a few times. This rearrangement joins TRBV23-1 to TRBJ2-2; TRBD1 matches at 8 bases. TRBV23-1 is placed among ORFs of uncertain function. The V segment lost 5 bases and the J segment 3 bases; nucleotides outside the gene matches: 5. The CDR3 has 15 amino acids. The CDR3 sequence: CASSKTGGYTGELFF. The CDR3 DNA sequence: TGCGCCAGCAGTAAAACAGGGGGATACACCGGGGAGCTGTTTTTT.